These 32 T cell receptor beta chains were sequenced from one sample in a study of T cells in Graves' hyperthyroidism and ophthalmopathy. RNA transcripts were the template for amplifying TCR beta CDR3 regions. TCR CDR3 regions were first amplified by RT-PCR with HTBI primers. TCRdb redid the calling of the multiplex PCR reads with MiXCR, one entry per CDR3 protein. The table lists about 400,000 distinct CDR3 sequences, 11% to 15% of them singletons, with approximately 27% in the top ten. The sequencing sample was made of blood. The receptor set was obtained from a man aged 50-59 years with Graves' ophthalmopathy.

The sample holds many counts of this clonotype. The chain has TRBV2 and TRBJ2-1; TRBD2 matches at 12 bases. V lost 5 bases, J lost 3 bases, and 14 bases stayed unmatched. This CDR3 comprises 19 residues. Germline CDR1 SNHLY, CDR2 FYNNEI. The CDR3: CASSRGLLAGGRLYNEQFF. CDR3 coding DNA: TGTGCCAGCAGTAGAGGGTTACTAGCGGGAGGCCGACTCTACAATGAGCAGTTCTTC. Looking up the rest from reference TRBV2 and TRBJ2-1 gives the full variable domain: EPEVTQTPSHQVTQMGQEVILRCVPISNHLYFYWYRQILGQKVEFLVSFYNNEISEKSEIFDDQFSVERPDGSNFTLKIRSTKLEDSAMYFCASSRGLLAGGRLYNEQFFGPGTRLTVL.

Ten or more counts support this clonotype. The CDR3 region is CASSPGQGSNEKLFF. The CDR3 coding sequence is TGTGCCAGCAGCCCAGGACAGGGGAGTAATGAAAAACTGTTTTTT. V and J are TRBV11-2 and TRBJ1-4; 9 bases fit TRBD1. CDR3 size: 15 residues. CDR1 and CDR2 (germline): SGHAT, FQNNGV. V lost 5 bases to trimming and J lost 4 bases; unmatched junction nucleotides: 5. Combining the CDR3 with reference TRBV11-2 and TRBJ1-4 gives the whole variable domain EAGVAQSPRYKIIEKRQSVAFWCNPISGHATLYWYQQILGQGPKLLIQFQNNGVVDDSQLPKDRFSAERLKGVDSTLKIQPAKLEDSAVYLCASSPGQGSNEKLFFGSGTQLSVL.

This clonotype was counted only a few times. The chain has TRBV29-1 and TRBJ2-1, with a weak D call TRBD1 (6 bases). The CDR3 totals 14 residues. Trimming shortened V by 0 bases and J by 3 bases, and 9 bases separated the two germline ends. The germline V gene encodes CDR1 SQVTM and CDR2 ANQGSEA. The CDR3 nucleotides are TGCAGCGTTGAAGAGGCGGACAGCTACAATGAGCAGTTCTTC. Its protein product is CSVEEADSYNEQFF.

This clonotype has a count of ten or more. The chain links TRBV3-1 to TRBJ1-1; D possibly corresponds to TRBD1 (5 bases). The CDR3 is made up of 14 amino acids. Trimming removed 1 base at V and 4 bases at J, with 10 bases between. Looked up from germline, CDR1 is LGHDT and CDR2 is YNNKEL (reference sequence). Here the CDR3 DNA reads TGTGCCAGCAGCCAAGGCAGGGTTACCACTGAAGCTTTCTTT. This translates into CASSQGRVTTEAFF.

Regarding this clonotype: Since a much larger clone is just one base distant, this may be a read error. The chain joins TRBV6-1 to TRBJ1-2; 8 bases line up with TRBD1. CDR3 length: 16 residues. Trimming removed 1 base from V and 1 base from J; junction bases left unmatched: 5. Per germline, CDR1 MNHNS and CDR2 SASEGT. The DNA for the CDR3 is TGTGCCAGCAGTGAAGTGGGGGACAGGTGTAACTATGGCTACACCTTC. Amino acid sequence: CASSEVGDRCNYGYTF.

V usage is TRBV29-1 and J usage is TRBJ2-6; D is uncertain. Germline-derived CDR1 and CDR2 are SQVTM and ANQGSEA. The CDR3 length is 15 residues. Trimming took off 0 bases at V and 1 base at J, with 7 bases between the two ends. CDR3 DNA: TGCAGCGTTGAAGAGATCGGTTCTGGGGCCAACGTCCTGACTTTC. Translated, it gives CSVEEIGSGANVLTF.

This clonotype was counted many times. This chain links TRBV12-3 or TRBV12-4 with TRBJ1-5; maybe TRBD1 (6 bases). The CDR3 loop spans 15 amino acids. Trimming shortened V by 4 bases and J by 2 bases, and 12 bases separated the two germline ends. The CDR3 nucleotides read TGTGCCAGCAGTTACAGGGAAGGAGGCAATCAGCCCCAGCATTTT. Translation gives CASSYREGGNQPQHF.

This clonotype was counted between two and nine times. The chain couples TRBV5-1 to TRBJ1-1; D gene ambiguous. This CDR3 region has 17 residues. The V gene's germline CDR1 is SGHRS and CDR2 YFSETQ. Deletions cut 4 bases from V and 4 bases from J, with 23 bases between. CDR3 sequence: CASSPMHGSQDGTEAFF. The CDR3 bases are TGCGCCAGCAGCCCAATGCATGGGTCCCAAGACGGCACTGAAGCTTTCTTT. The whole variable domain, filled in from reference TRBV5-1 and TRBJ1-1, reads KAGVTQTPRYLIKTRGQQVTLSCSPISGHRSVSWYQQTPGQGLQFLFEYFSETQRNKGNFPGRFSGRQFSNSRSEMNVSTLELGDSALYLCASSPMHGSQDGTEAFFGQGTRLTVV.

This clonotype was seen repeatedly, ten times or more. The chain couples TRBV5-4 to TRBJ2-5; 14 positions match TRBD2. Trimming cost V 6 bases and J 4 bases; bases outside gene matches: 5. The CDR3 sequence is 15 residues long. Germline V lookup: CDR1 SGHNT, CDR2 YYREEE (reference sequence). CDR3 region: CASTRLAGGGETQYF. CDR3 coding DNA: TGTGCCAGCACCAGACTAGCGGGAGGGGGAGAGACCCAGTACTTC.

This clonotype occurred a few times. The chain recombines TRBV20-1 with TRBJ1-5; D uncertain. This CDR3 is built from 12 residues. V shed 1 base and J shed 6 bases, with 7 bases lying between them. Germline values: CDR1 DFQATT, CDR2 SNEGSKA (reference sequence). The CDR3 region has the DNA TGCAGTGCTAGAGTGGGTGGTCAGCCCCAGCATTTT. Its protein product is CSARVGGQPQHF.

This clonotype was found a few times. The gene calls are TRBV20-1 and TRBJ1-1; possible D gene TRBD1, 6 bases. Trimming removed 1 base from V and 0 bases from J, with 9 bases in between. The length of the CDR3 is 14 residues. The germline V gene has CDR1 DFQATT and CDR2 SNEGSKA (reference sequence). The CDR3 protein is CSARGTDLNTEAFF. The CDR3 nucleotides read TGCAGTGCTAGAGGGACAGACTTGAACACTGAAGCTTTCTTT.

This clonotype occurred many times. V gene TRBV3-1 combines with J gene TRBJ2-3; maybe TRBD2 (6 bases). CDR1 is LGHDT, CDR2 YNNKEL, per germline (reference sequence). The V and J ends lost 1 base and 7 bases respectively, with 18 bases between them. This CDR3 is 16 amino acids long. The CDR3 DNA follows: TGTGCCAGCAGCCAAGGCCGACTAGATCCGGGATATACGCAGTATTTT. Its protein product is CASSQGRLDPGYTQYF.

This chain uses TRBV4-1 with TRBJ2-3; possible D gene TRBD1, 5 bases. The CDR3 is 15 amino acids. Germline assignment: CDR1 MGHRA and CDR2 YSYEKL. V was cut by 0 bases and J by 1 base, with 8 bases left in between. CDR3 protein: CASSQDQGGTDTQYF. In nucleotides, the CDR3 is TGCGCCAGCAGCCAAGATCAGGGCGGCACAGATACGCAGTATTTT.

This clonotype was seen many times. The rearrangement links TRBV12-3 or TRBV12-4 to TRBJ2-7; 9 bases agree with TRBD1. This CDR3 contains 13 residues. The ends lost 1 base at V and 5 bases at J; junction bases unmatched: 0. The CDR3 loop reads CASSLGTGDEQYF. The CDR3 nucleotides are TGTGCCAGCAGTTTAGGGACAGGGGACGAGCAGTACTTC.

The gene calls are TRBV7-9 and TRBJ2-2; the match to TRBD2 covers 13 bases. Losses at the gene ends were 5 bases for V and 5 bases for J; bases not matched to a gene: 8. CDR1 and CDR2 from the germline V gene are SEHNR and FQNEAQ (reference sequence). The CDR3 contains 17 residues. In nucleotides, the CDR3 is TGTGCCAGCAGCGATGGGACTAGCGGGGTCAGAACCGGGGAGCTGTTTTTT. This sequence encodes CASSDGTSGVRTGELFF.

This clonotype was recorded at least ten times. The chain uses TRBV7-9 and TRBJ2-5; D is uncertain. V lost 2 bases to trimming and J lost 2 bases, with 15 bases between them. Germline CDR1 reads SEHNR; CDR2 reads FQNEAQ (reference sequence). The CDR3 totals 16 residues. This chain's CDR3 is CASSLSSAFGQETQYF. The CDR3 DNA reads TGTGCCAGCAGCTTATCGTCAGCGTTCGGGCAAGAGACCCAGTACTTC.

This clonotype was seen a few times. The rearrangement joins TRBV19 to TRBJ2-5; D unclear. V lost 1 base to trimming and J lost 2 bases, with 8 bases between them. Germline CDR1 LNHDA, CDR2 SQIVND (reference sequence). The CDR3 has 14 amino acids. The CDR3 bases are TGTGCCAGTAGTATAGCCGGCAGACAAGAGACCCAGTACTTC. Residues: CASSIAGRQETQYF.

This clonotype showed up many times. CDR3 sequence: CASSPQGSGLAKNIQYF. The CDR3 DNA follows: TGTGCCAGCAGCCCCCAGGGTAGCGGTCTAGCCAAAAACATTCAGTACTTC. The chain uses TRBV11-1 and TRBJ2-4; D may be TRBD2 (6 bases). Germline V gene data show CDR1 as SGHAT and CDR2 as FQDESV (reference sequence). The V end was cut by 5 bases, the J end by 0 bases, with 17 bases between. The CDR3 consists of 17 residues.

This clonotype was recorded many times. V and J are TRBV11-3 and TRBJ1-1; D uncertain. The CDR3 is 16 amino acids. Trimming stripped 4 bases from V and 1 base from J, with 16 bases between. Germline loops: CDR1 SGHNT, CDR2 YENEEA. CDR3 sequence (DNA): TGTGCCAGCAGCTCGAGGTGGGGATTCGGGAACACTGAAGCTTTCTTT. Encoded protein: CASSSRWGFGNTEAFF.

This clonotype has a count of ten or more. The genes are TRBV5-1 and TRBJ1-2; 8 bases fit TRBD1. V trimming: 2 bases; J trimming: 4 bases; junction bases outside the gene matches: 7. Germline V CDR1 and CDR2: SGHRS, YFSETQ. This CDR3 region has 15 residues. CDR3 DNA sequence: TGCGCCAGCAGCTTCTCGGACAGGGTTTCCTATGGCTACACCTTC. It yields the protein CASSFSDRVSYGYTF.

This clonotype has a single count. The rearrangement links TRBV6-5 to TRBJ1-5; TRBD1 aligns across 7 bases. There are 17 residues in the CDR3. Germline-derived CDR1 and CDR2 are MNHEY and SVGAGI. V shed 4 bases and J 6 bases; nucleotides not matched to a gene: 15. CDR3 nucleotides: TGTGCCAGCAGTTCAGTGAAGGGACAGTTTGAAGGTCAGCCCCAGCATTTT. It translates to CASSSVKGQFEGQPQHF.

This clonotype was observed a handful of times. V usage is TRBV9 and J usage is TRBJ2-1; 10 bases agree with TRBD2. The CDR3 covers 16 residues. Germline loops: CDR1 SGDLS, CDR2 YYNGEE. V shed 0 bases, J shed 6 bases, and the junction held 6 bases outside the gene matches. This CDR3 reads CASSVEGLAGVNEQFF. CDR3 sequence (DNA): TGTGCCAGCAGCGTAGAGGGTCTAGCGGGAGTCAATGAGCAGTTCTTC.

In this sample, this clonotype turned up a few times. Given a much more abundant clone one base away, this may be a read error. The chain recombines TRBV27 with TRBJ2-1; TRBD2 agrees at 14 bases. V gave up 5 bases and J gave up 9 bases; unmatched junction bases: 12. In germline, CDR1 is MNHEY, CDR2 SMNVEV (reference sequence). CDR3 length equals 17 residues. The CDR3: CASSDVGTSGRRSEQFF. The CDR3 DNA is TGTGCCAGCAGTGATGTTGGGACTAGCGGGAGAAGGAGTGAGCAGTTCTTC.

This clonotype was counted only a few times. V gene TRBV7-9 combines with J gene TRBJ2-7; no clear D gene. Trimming stripped 1 base from V and 2 bases from J, with 9 bases between. There are 14 residues in the CDR3. Germline V gene data show CDR1 as SEHNR and CDR2 as FQNEAQ (reference sequence). Written as DNA, the CDR3 is TGTGCCAGCAGCTTAGACGAGACCCCCTACGAGCAGTACTTC. Its protein product is CASSLDETPYEQYF.

This clonotype was seen repeatedly, ten times or more. V and J are TRBV2 and TRBJ2-7; D is ambiguous. V was trimmed by 3 bases and J by 6 bases, leaving 6 bases between them. The CDR3 contains 11 residues. Germline V gene lookup returns CDR1 SNHLY and CDR2 FYNNEI. CDR3: CASSDGSEQYF. The CDR3 nucleotides read TGTGCCAGCAGTGATGGTTCCGAGCAGTACTTC.

This clonotype has more than one count but fewer than ten. The chain is built from TRBV28 and TRBJ2-7, with D perhaps matching TRBD1 or TRBD2 (5 bases each). The CDR3 spans 14 residues. Germline V lookup: CDR1 MDHEN, CDR2 SYDVKM. Trimming pared 7 bases from V and 3 bases from J, leaving 16 bases between. For the CDR3, the DNA is TGTGCCAGCACGGTCTTAGAGAGGGGCTACGAGCAGTACTTC. Its translation is CASTVLERGYEQYF.

This clonotype was found many times. The rearrangement uses TRBV7-9 and TRBJ2-3, with D perhaps TRBD2 (5 bases). Trimming pared 3 bases from V and 3 bases from J, leaving 10 bases between. Germline lookup yields CDR1 SEHNR and CDR2 FQNEAQ (reference sequence). This CDR3 region has 14 residues. CDR3 nucleotides: TGTGCCAGCAGCTTCGGGGTAATGACAGATACGCAGTATTTT. Translation gives CASSFGVMTDTQYF.

In regard to this clonotype: One junction end does not reproduce the germline sequence, and a read error may be involved. V is TRBV11-2 and J is TRBJ2-5; D perhaps matches TRBD1 (5 bases). The CDR3 is 15 residues long. The germline V gene has CDR1 SGHAT and CDR2 FQNNGV. CDR3 amino acids: CASSQNRWGQETQYF. The CDR3 DNA reads as TGCGCCAGCAGCCAAAACAGGTGGGGCCAAGAGACCCAGTACTTC.

This clonotype was picked up many times. CDR3 residues: CASSPGLAGLTGELFF. Written as DNA, the CDR3 is TGTGCCAGCAGCCCCGGACTAGCGGGACTCACCGGGGAGCTGTTTTTT. This chain connects TRBV9 to TRBJ2-2; the match to TRBD2 covers 12 bases. Per the germline V gene, CDR1 is SGDLS and CDR2 is YYNGEE. Losses at the gene ends were 4 bases for V and 4 bases for J; bases not matched to a gene: 5. The length of the CDR3 is 16 residues.

This CDR3 reads CASSLADGITDTQYF. In nucleotides, the CDR3 is TGTGCCAGCAGCTTAGCGGACGGCATCACAGATACGCAGTATTTT. The chain couples TRBV7-6 to TRBJ2-3, with D uncertain. Germline CDR1 is SGHVS and CDR2 is FNYEAQ. The ends were cut back, 0 bases at V and 2 bases at J, with 9 bases in the middle. The CDR3 extends over 15 amino acids.

This clonotype has a count of ten or more. The rearrangement joins TRBV7-9 to TRBJ2-7; 10 bases map to TRBD1. The CDR3 is 14 amino acids. CDR1 and CDR2 from the germline V gene are SEHNR and FQNEAQ (reference sequence). Germline trimming cut 5 bases from V and 3 bases from J; bases unmatched to any gene: 4. CDR3 sequence reads: CASSLDRGLYEQYF. In DNA form, the CDR3 reads TGTGCCAGCAGCCTCGACAGGGGGCTCTACGAGCAGTACTTC.

This clonotype was observed at least ten times. The chain is built from TRBV11-1 and TRBJ2-1, with D perhaps matching TRBD2 (5 bases). This CDR3 has 14 residues. The germline V gene has CDR1 SGHAT and CDR2 FQDESV (reference sequence). With 3 bases removed from V and 0 bases from J, the gap between germline ends came to 6 bases. This chain's CDR3 is CASSFGLSYNEQFF. In DNA, the CDR3 is TGTGCCAGCAGCTTCGGACTCTCCTACAATGAGCAGTTCTTC.